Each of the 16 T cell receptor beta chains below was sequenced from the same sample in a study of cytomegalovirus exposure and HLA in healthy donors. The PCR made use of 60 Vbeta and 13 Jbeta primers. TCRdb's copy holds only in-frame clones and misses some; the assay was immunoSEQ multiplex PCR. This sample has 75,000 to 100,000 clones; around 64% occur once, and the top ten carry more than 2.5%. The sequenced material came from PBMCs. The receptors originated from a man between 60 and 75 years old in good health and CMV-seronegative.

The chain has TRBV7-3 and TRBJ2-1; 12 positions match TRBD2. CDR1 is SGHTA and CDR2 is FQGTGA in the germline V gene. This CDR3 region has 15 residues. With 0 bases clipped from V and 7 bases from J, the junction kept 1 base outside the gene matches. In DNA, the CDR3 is TGTGCCAGCAGCTTAACTGGGACTAGCGGGAATGAGCAGTTCTTC. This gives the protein CASSLTGTSGNEQFF.

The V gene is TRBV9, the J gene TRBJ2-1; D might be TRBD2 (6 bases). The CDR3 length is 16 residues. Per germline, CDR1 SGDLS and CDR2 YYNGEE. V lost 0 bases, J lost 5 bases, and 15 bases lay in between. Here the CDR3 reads CASSVVRRAIDNEQFF. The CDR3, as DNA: TGTGCCAGCAGCGTAGTTAGGAGGGCCATCGACAATGAGCAGTTCTTC. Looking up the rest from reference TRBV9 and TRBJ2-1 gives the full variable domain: DSGVTQTPKHLITATGQRVTLRCSPRSGDLSVYWYQQSLDQGLQFLIQYYNGEERAKGNILERFSAQQFPDLHSELNLSSLELGDSALYFCASSVVRRAIDNEQFFGPGTRLTVL.

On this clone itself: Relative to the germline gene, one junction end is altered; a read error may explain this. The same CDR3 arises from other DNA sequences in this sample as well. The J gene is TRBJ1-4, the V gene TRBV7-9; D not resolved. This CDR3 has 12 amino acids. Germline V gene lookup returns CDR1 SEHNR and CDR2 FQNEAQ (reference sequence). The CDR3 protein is CASSRSFEKLFF. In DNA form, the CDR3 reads TGCGCCAGCTCTAGGTCCTTTGAAAAACTGTTTTTT. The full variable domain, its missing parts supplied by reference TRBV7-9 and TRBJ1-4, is DTGVSQNPRHKITKRGQNVTFRCDPISEHNRLYWYRQTLGQGPEFLTYFQNEAQLEKSRLLSDRFSAERPKGSFSTLEIQRTEQGDSAMYLCASSRSFEKLFFGSGTQLSVL.

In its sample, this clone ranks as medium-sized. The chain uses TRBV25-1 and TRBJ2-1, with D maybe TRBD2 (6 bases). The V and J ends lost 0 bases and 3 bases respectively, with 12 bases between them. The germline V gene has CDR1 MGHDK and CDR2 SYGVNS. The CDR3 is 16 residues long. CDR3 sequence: CASSEYGSEYYNEQFF. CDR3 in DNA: TGTGCCAGCAGTGAATACGGGAGCGAGTACTACAATGAGCAGTTCTTC.

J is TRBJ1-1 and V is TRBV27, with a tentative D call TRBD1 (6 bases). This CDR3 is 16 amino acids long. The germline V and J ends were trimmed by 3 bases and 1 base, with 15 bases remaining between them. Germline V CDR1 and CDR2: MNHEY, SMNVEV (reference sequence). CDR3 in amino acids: CASSFVSDSWNTEAFF. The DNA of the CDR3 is TGTGCCAGCAGTTTCGTTTCGGACAGTTGGAACACTGAAGCTTTCTTT.

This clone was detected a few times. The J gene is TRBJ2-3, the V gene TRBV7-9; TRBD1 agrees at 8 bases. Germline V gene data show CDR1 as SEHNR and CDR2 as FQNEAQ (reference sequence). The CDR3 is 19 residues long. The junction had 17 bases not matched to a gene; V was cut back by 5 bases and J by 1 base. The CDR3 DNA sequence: TGTGCCAGCAGCCCTGGAGGATATTGGACAGGGATGGGCACAGATACGCAGTATTTT. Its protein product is CASSPGGYWTGMGTDTQYF.

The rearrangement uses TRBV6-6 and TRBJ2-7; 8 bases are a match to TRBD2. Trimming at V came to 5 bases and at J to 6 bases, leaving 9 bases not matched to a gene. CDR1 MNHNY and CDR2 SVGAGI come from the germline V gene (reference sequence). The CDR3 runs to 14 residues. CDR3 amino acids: CASSAGTRAAEQYF. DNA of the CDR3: TGTGCCAGCAGTGCCGGGACTAGGGCGGCCGAGCAGTACTTC.

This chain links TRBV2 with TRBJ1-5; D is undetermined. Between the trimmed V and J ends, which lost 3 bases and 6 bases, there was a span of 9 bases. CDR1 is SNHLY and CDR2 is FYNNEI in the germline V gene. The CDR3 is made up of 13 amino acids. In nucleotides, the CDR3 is TGTGCCAGCAGTGAGCGGGAGGTTCAGCCCCAGCATTTT. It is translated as CASSEREVQPQHF. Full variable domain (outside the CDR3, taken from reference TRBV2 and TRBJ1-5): EPEVTQTPSHQVTQMGQEVILRCVPISNHLYFYWYRQILGQKVEFLVSFYNNEISEKSEIFDDQFSVERPDGSNFTLKIRSTKLEDSAMYFCASSEREVQPQHFGDGTRLSIL.

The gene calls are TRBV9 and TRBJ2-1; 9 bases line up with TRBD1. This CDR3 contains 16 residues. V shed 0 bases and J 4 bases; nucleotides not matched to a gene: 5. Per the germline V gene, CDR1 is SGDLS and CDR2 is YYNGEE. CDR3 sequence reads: CASSVGPGQGYNEQFF. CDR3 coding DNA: TGTGCCAGCAGCGTAGGTCCGGGACAGGGATACAATGAGCAGTTCTTC.

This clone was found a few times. The CDR3 DNA is TGCGCCAGCAGCTCCACAGGGGTGGGCAATCAGCCCCAGCATTTT. Translating gives CASSSTGVGNQPQHF. The chain carries TRBV4-1 and TRBJ1-5, with TRBD1 identical over 7 bases. The V and J ends lost 5 bases and 2 bases, in that order; junction bases with no gene match: 6. This CDR3 is built from 15 residues. From germline, CDR1 is MGHRA and CDR2 YSYEKL.

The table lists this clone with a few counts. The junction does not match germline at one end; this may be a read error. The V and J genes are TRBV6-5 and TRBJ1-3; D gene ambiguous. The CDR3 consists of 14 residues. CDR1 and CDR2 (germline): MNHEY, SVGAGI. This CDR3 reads CASSDSLSGNTIYF. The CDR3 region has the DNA TGTGCCAGCAGTGACTCTCTCTCTGGAAACACCATATATTTT.

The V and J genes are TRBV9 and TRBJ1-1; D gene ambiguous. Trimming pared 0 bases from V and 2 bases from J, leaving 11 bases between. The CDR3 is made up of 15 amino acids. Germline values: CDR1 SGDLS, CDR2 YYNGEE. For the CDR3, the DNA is TGTGCCAGCAGCGTAGCCCCCGGGAGAAACACTGAAGCTTTCTTT. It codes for CASSVAPGRNTEAFF.

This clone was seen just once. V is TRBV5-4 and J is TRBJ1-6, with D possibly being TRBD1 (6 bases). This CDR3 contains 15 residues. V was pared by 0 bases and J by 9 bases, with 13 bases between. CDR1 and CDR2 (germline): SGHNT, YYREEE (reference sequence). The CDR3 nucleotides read TGTGCCAGCAGCTTGGTTGGACAGCTCCGTTCACCCCTCCACTTT. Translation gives CASSLVGQLRSPLHF. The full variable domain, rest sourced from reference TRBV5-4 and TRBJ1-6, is ETGVTQSPTHLIKTRGQQVTLRCSSQSGHNTVSWYQQALGQGPQFIFQYYREEENGRGNFPPRFSGLQFPNYSSELNVNALELDDSALYLCASSLVGQLRSPLHFGNGTRLTVT.

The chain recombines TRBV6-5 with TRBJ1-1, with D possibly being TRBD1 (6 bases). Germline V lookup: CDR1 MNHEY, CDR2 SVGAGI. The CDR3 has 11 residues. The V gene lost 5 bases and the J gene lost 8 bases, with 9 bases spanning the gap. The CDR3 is CASSHRAEAFF. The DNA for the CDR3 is TGTGCCAGCAGTCACAGGGCAGAAGCTTTCTTT.

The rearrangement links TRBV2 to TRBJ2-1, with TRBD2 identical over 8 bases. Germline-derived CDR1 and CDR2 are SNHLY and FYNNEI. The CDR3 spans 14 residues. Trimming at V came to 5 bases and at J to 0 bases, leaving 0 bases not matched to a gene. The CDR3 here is CASSLAGSYNEQFF. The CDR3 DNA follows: TGTGCCAGCAGTCTAGCGGGCTCCTACAATGAGCAGTTCTTC.

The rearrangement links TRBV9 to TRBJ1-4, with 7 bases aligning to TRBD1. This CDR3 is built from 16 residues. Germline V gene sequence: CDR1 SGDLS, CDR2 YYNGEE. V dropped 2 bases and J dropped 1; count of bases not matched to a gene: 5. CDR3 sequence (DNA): TGTGCCAGCAGCGTGGAAGGGGGCTTAACTAATGAAAAACTGTTTTTT. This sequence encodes CASSVEGGLTNEKLFF.